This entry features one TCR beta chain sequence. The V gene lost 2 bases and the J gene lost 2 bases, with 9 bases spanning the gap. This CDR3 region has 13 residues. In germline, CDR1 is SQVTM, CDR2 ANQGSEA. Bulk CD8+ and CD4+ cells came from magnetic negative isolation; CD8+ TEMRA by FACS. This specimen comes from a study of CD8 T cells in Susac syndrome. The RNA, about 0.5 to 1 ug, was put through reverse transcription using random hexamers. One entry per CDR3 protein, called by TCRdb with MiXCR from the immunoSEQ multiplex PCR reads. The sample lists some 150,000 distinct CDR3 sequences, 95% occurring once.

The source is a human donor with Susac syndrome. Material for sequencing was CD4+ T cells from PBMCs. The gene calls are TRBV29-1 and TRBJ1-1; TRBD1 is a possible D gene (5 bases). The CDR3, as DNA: TGCAGCGTTGAACCAGGGATAAACACTGAAGCTTTCTTT. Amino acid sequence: CSVEPGINTEAFF.